The sample holds many counts of the clone carrying this T cell receptor beta chain. What it binds is not known. The sample belongs to a study of spatial heterogeneity in lung cancer. Study findings and constraints: Expanded TCR counts, ubiquitous and regional, correlated respectively with ubiquitous and regional nonsynonymous mutation counts. Counts that tracked tumor mutation counts were those of expanded intratumoral alpha and beta TCRs.

The CDR3 covers 14 residues. Germline V gene sequence: CDR1 LNHDA, CDR2 SQIVND (reference sequence). The ends were cut back, 2 bases at V and 7 bases at J, with 12 bases in the middle. From the 5' RACE reads, TCRdb called clonotypes with MiXCR, one entry per CDR3 protein. The profile shows about 4,200 distinct CDR3 sequences, 5.5% to 7% of them singletons. Time point meaning: sample taken at primary tumor resection. The sequencing used lung tumor tissue, collected at surgery. This TCR was sampled from a male donor with early-stage non-small cell lung cancer. The genes are TRBV19 and TRBJ2-1, with D uncertain. CDR3 sequence reads: CASSIPIGRNEQFF. CDR3 nucleotide sequence: TGTGCCAGTAGTATACCTATAGGCCGGAATGAGCAGTTCTTC.